The present T cell receptor (beta chain) was sequenced within a study of memory CD4+ T cells and cytomegalovirus serostatus. The sort gate was single viable CD3+CD4+CD8-CD45RO+ cells for memory CD4+ T cells. This clone was seen once. Sequencing used immunoSEQ multiplex PCR; TCRdb keeps in-frame clones, though not all of them. The sample lists just under 40,000 clones, roughly 78% occurring once. This CDR3 has 14 amino acids. Germline assignment: CDR1 MNHEY and CDR2 SVGAGI. V shed 6 bases and J shed 6 bases, with 17 bases lying between them. The specimen sequenced was memory CD4+ T cells from blood. The chain links TRBV6-5 to TRBJ1-1; no clear D. The source of this sequence is an adult in good health and CMV-seronegative. The CDR3 DNA reads as TGTGCCAGCAGGGGCACAACCGAACGCGCTGAAGCTTTCTTT. It yields the protein CASRGTTERAEAFF.